Listed below are T cell receptor beta chains from one sample, sequenced in a study of blood T cell repertoires in COVID-19. Generated by immunoSEQ multiplex PCR, the TCRdb table keeps only in-frame clones and is missing some. The table has some 170,000 clones, 80% to 90% seen once. Sequenced sample: PBMCs or T cells enriched from blood (not recorded which). These receptors were collected from a man aged 50-59 years who had recovered from COVID-19. Each CDR3 is given with its conserved first and last residue. The order of the fields is J gene, clone size, D gene, V gene, CDR3 DNA, CDR3 protein. D genes are given only for firm matches. Size values are once, few and many counts, or a class for expanded clones, and some rows have none.

j_call: TRBJ1-1
clone_size: .
d_call: .
v_call: TRBV14
cdr3_nt: TGTGCCAGCAGCCAAGATTTCACTAGGGCTTTCTTT
cdr3_aa: CASSQDFTRAFF

j_call: TRBJ1-3
clone_size: .
d_call: TRBD1
v_call: TRBV6-5
cdr3_nt: TGTGCCAGCAGAAGGACAGGGGCTGGAAACACCATATATTTT
cdr3_aa: CASRRTGAGNTIYF

j_call: TRBJ1-1
clone_size: .
d_call: .
v_call: TRBV5-1
cdr3_nt: TGCGCCAGCAGCTTGGCGGGGGAAGGAGACACTGAAGCTTTCTTT
cdr3_aa: CASSLAGEGDTEAFF

j_call: TRBJ1-1
clone_size: .
d_call: .
v_call: TRBV11-2
cdr3_nt: TGTGCCAGCAGCTTAGAAGGAGGGAACACTGAAGCTTTCTTT
cdr3_aa: CASSLEGGNTEAFF

j_call: TRBJ2-7
clone_size: .
d_call: TRBD2
v_call: TRBV7-6
cdr3_nt: TGTGCCAGCAGCTCCCGACTAGCGGGCTACGAGCAGTACTTC
cdr3_aa: CASSSRLAGYEQYF

j_call: TRBJ1-2
clone_size: once
d_call: TRBD1
v_call: TRBV11-2
cdr3_nt: TGTGCCAGCAGCCAAGGACAGGGAGGGAATGGCTACACCTTC
cdr3_aa: CASSQGQGGNGYTF

j_call: TRBJ2-5
clone_size: .
d_call: .
v_call: TRBV20-1
cdr3_nt: TGCAGTGCTAGTGGCCAGGGTTGGGCTGAGACCCAGTACTTC
cdr3_aa: CSASGQGWAETQYF

j_call: TRBJ2-2
clone_size: .
d_call: .
v_call: TRBV5-1
cdr3_nt: TGCGCCAGCAGCTTGGTGGGGGGTAGAAACACCGGGGAGCTGTTTTTT
cdr3_aa: CASSLVGGRNTGELFF

j_call: TRBJ1-1
clone_size: .
d_call: TRBD1
v_call: TRBV10-3
cdr3_nt: TGTGCCAAAAAGGACAGGGAGAACACTGAAGCTTTCTTT
cdr3_aa: CAKKDRENTEAFF

j_call: TRBJ2-2
clone_size: .
d_call: TRBD1
v_call: TRBV27
cdr3_nt: TGTGCCAGCAGTTGGTCCGGGACAGACACCGGGGAGCTGTTTTTT
cdr3_aa: CASSWSGTDTGELFF

j_call: TRBJ1-3
clone_size: .
d_call: .
v_call: TRBV6-5
cdr3_nt: TGTGCCAGCAATCGTATGGGGGCCGGAAACACCATATATTTT
cdr3_aa: CASNRMGAGNTIYF

j_call: TRBJ1-1
clone_size: few
d_call: .
v_call: TRBV5-1
cdr3_nt: TGCGCCAGCAGCGTGGGTGGGGGGGAAAATGAAGCTTTCTTT
cdr3_aa: CASSVGGGENEAFF

j_call: TRBJ2-1
clone_size: .
d_call: .
v_call: TRBV10-1
cdr3_nt: TGCGCCAGCAGTGCGACCAACGGGAGAGGATTCTTC
cdr3_aa: CASSATNGRGFF

j_call: TRBJ1-5
clone_size: .
d_call: TRBD1
v_call: TRBV2
cdr3_nt: TGTGCCAGCAGTACCGGGACAGGGGTTCAGCCCCAGCATTTT
cdr3_aa: CASSTGTGVQPQHF

j_call: TRBJ2-4
clone_size: .
d_call: TRBD2
v_call: TRBV7-2
cdr3_nt: TGTGCCAGCAGCTTAGGAGCCGGACTAGCACTAAACATTCAGTACTTC
cdr3_aa: CASSLGAGLALNIQYF

j_call: TRBJ1-2
clone_size: .
d_call: TRBD1
v_call: TRBV4-2
cdr3_nt: TGTGCCAGCAGCGACGGACAGGGGGATTATGGCTACACCTTC
cdr3_aa: CASSDGQGDYGYTF

j_call: TRBJ1-4
clone_size: .
d_call: .
v_call: TRBV28
cdr3_nt: TGTGCCAGCAGCCTACCGATGCGGGTGGATGAAAAACTGTTTTTT
cdr3_aa: CASSLPMRVDEKLFF

j_call: TRBJ2-3
clone_size: .
d_call: .
v_call: TRBV19
cdr3_nt: TGTGCCAGTAGCCTGCGGCACGGGGGCACAGATACGCAGTATTTT
cdr3_aa: CASSLRHGGTDTQYF

j_call: TRBJ1-1
clone_size: .
d_call: TRBD1
v_call: TRBV27
cdr3_nt: TGTGCCAGCAGCCGAGGGACAGGGGGGATGAGCACTGAAGCTTTCTTT
cdr3_aa: CASSRGTGGMSTEAFF

j_call: TRBJ2-7
clone_size: once
d_call: TRBD1
v_call: TRBV19
cdr3_nt: TGTGCCAGTAGTATAGAGGACAGGGGAACTATCGAGCAGTACTTC
cdr3_aa: CASSIEDRGTIEQYF